The next 14 T cell receptor beta chains were all read from a single sample in a study of OX40 agonist ivuxolimab in advanced cancers. Generated by immunoSEQ multiplex PCR, the TCRdb table keeps only in-frame clones and is missing some. The repertoire holds 85,000 to 100,000 clones, with about 90% as singletons. The sequences come from CD4+ or CD8+ T cells sorted from blood, collected in a trial of the OX40 agonist ivuxolimab. Source of these receptors: an adult with an advanced solid tumor such as melanoma, head and neck, liver or kidney cancer.

This chain uses TRBV10-1 with TRBJ1-3; D uncertain. CDR1 and CDR2 (germline): WNHNN, SYGVQD (reference sequence). CDR3 size: 15 residues. The V gene lost 3 bases and the J gene lost 0 bases, with 9 bases spanning the gap. DNA for the CDR3: TGCGCCAGCAGTGATGTCGGACGCTCTGGAAACACCATATATTTT. This encodes CASSDVGRSGNTIYF.

The genes are TRBV11-2 and TRBJ2-7, with a possible D match to TRBD2 (5 bases). V was shortened by 3 bases and J by 2 bases, with 26 bases between the two germline ends. Germline lookup yields CDR1 SGHAT and CDR2 FQNNGV. The CDR3 sequence is 19 residues long. CDR3 sequence (DNA): TGTGCCAGCAGCTTCAGTCTTACGGGGAGCGGCCTTTATCCCTACGAGCAGTACTTC. The encoded protein is CASSFSLTGSGLYPYEQYF.

The V gene is TRBV6-6, the J gene TRBJ2-3, with D unclear. The germline V gene has CDR1 MNHNY and CDR2 SVGAGI (reference sequence). V lost 3 bases to trimming and J lost 0 bases, with 7 bases between them. CDR3 length: 14 residues. The CDR3 DNA is TGTGCCAGCAGTTATACTGTAAGCACAGATACGCAGTATTTT. Translation gives CASSYTVSTDTQYF.

This clone has a handful of counts. The V call is TRBV11-2, the J call TRBJ2-1, with D maybe TRBD2 (5 bases). CDR1 SGHAT and CDR2 FQNNGV come from the germline V gene. This CDR3 has 16 amino acids. V dropped 5 bases and J dropped 2 bases, with 16 bases sitting between them. CDR3 bases: TGTGCCAGCAGCCGGGGATCCGGTTCGGCCTACAATGAGCAGTTCTTC. Translating gives CASSRGSGSAYNEQFF.

The chain joins TRBV11-3 to TRBJ2-3; TRBD1 or TRBD2 may be the D gene (5 bases each). The germline V and J ends were trimmed by 6 bases and 4 bases, with 14 bases remaining between them. The CDR3 runs to 14 residues. Germline CDR1 is SGHNT and CDR2 is YENEEA. CDR3 sequence (DNA): TGTGCCAGCAGTCCGCTGAGGGGCGCAGATACGCAGTATTTT. It encodes CASSPLRGADTQYF.

The chain has TRBV9 and TRBJ1-5; 7 nucleotides match TRBD1. Germline assignment: CDR1 SGDLS and CDR2 YYNGEE. The CDR3 covers 15 residues. The trim removed 7 bases at V and 0 bases at J, leaving 7 bases unmatched. The CDR3 region is CASGFRGDSNQPQHF. DNA for the CDR3: TGTGCCAGCGGATTCAGGGGGGATAGCAATCAGCCCCAGCATTTT.

This rearrangement joins TRBV4-1 to TRBJ2-6, with TRBD1 identical over 9 bases. CDR1 and CDR2 (germline): MGHRA, YSYEKL. The J segment lost 2 bases and the V segment lost 4 bases, leaving 15 bases of the junction unmatched. There are 20 residues in the CDR3. The CDR3 sequence: CASSLTPGDRGGPGANVLTF. CDR3 nucleotide sequence: TGCGCCAGCAGCCTCACCCCCGGTGACAGGGGGGGCCCTGGGGCCAACGTCCTGACTTTC.

The genes are TRBV30 and TRBJ1-1; weak D call: TRBD1 (5 bases). The ends were cut back, 8 bases at V and 1 base at J, with 14 bases in the middle. CDR1 and CDR2 from the germline V gene are GTSNPN and SVGIG (reference sequence). There are 13 residues in the CDR3. The CDR3 loop reads CASPQGGNTEAFF. The CDR3 bases are TGTGCCAGCCCCCAGGGCGGGAACACTGAAGCTTTCTTT.

This clone has more than one count but fewer than ten. V and J are TRBV7-9 and TRBJ1-6; the D gene is possibly TRBD1 (5 bases). Per the germline V gene, CDR1 is SEHNR and CDR2 is FQNEAQ (reference sequence). Trimming cost V 1 base and J 0 bases, with 13 bases left between them. The CDR3 covers 18 residues. CDR3 in DNA: TGTGCCAGCAGCTTAGATCGCTCAGGGCTCTCCTATAATTCACCCCTCCACTTT. This sequence encodes CASSLDRSGLSYNSPLHF.

The chain recombines TRBV6-5 with TRBJ2-1; D perhaps matches TRBD2 (6 bases). The germline gives CDR1 MNHEY, CDR2 SVGAGI. The CDR3 length is 13 residues. V shed 5 bases and J shed 6 bases, with 11 bases lying between them. The CDR3 here is CASSRGGSNEQFF. CDR3 bases: TGTGCCAGCAGTCGCGGAGGGTCCAATGAGCAGTTCTTC.

The chain links TRBV29-1 to TRBJ2-7, with D hard to call. The CDR3 sequence is 12 residues long. Trimming took off 6 bases at V and 2 bases at J, with 11 bases between the two ends. Germline CDR1 is SQVTM and CDR2 is ANQGSEA. The CDR3 loop reads CSVAGRPYEQYF. Written as DNA, the CDR3 is TGCAGCGTAGCAGGACGGCCCTACGAGCAGTACTTC.

This chain joins TRBV9 and TRBJ2-6, with a possible D match to TRBD2 (6 bases). Trimming stripped 4 bases from V and 2 bases from J, with 19 bases between. CDR1 is SGDLS, CDR2 YYNGEE, per germline. The CDR3 is made up of 18 amino acids. The CDR3, as DNA: TGTGCCAGCAGCCGAGAGAGGGGCGGGGAACCTGGGGCCAACGTCCTGACTTTC. Translating it yields CASSRERGGEPGANVLTF.

This clone was seen more than once but under ten times. The J gene is TRBJ2-3, the V gene TRBV7-2; TRBD2 agrees at 15 bases. Germline assignment: CDR1 SGHTA and CDR2 FQGNSA. After removal of 3 bases from V and 14 bases from J, the junction contained 12 bases not matched to a gene. The length of the CDR3 is 16 residues. The CDR3: CASSFPGLAGGGPGYF. The DNA for the CDR3 is TGTGCCAGCAGCTTCCCGGGACTAGCGGGGGGTGGCCCTGGGTATTTT.

This chain links TRBV6-1 with TRBJ1-1; 7 positions match TRBD1. V lost 10 bases and J lost 4; bases outside the gene matches: 9. The germline gives CDR1 MNHNS, CDR2 SASEGT. The CDR3 has 13 residues. The CDR3 nucleotides read TGTGCCACTACAAGACAGGGCAGCACTGAAGCTTTCTTT. It codes for CATTRQGSTEAFF.